The rows below give T cell receptor beta chains drawn from one sample of a study of T cells in Graves' hyperthyroidism and ophthalmopathy. TCRdb re-derived calls from the multiplex PCR reads in MiXCR, one entry per CDR3 protein. In the table there are fewer than 900,000 distinct CDR3 sequences, around 20% of which are singletons. Input material: blood. The source is a woman aged 45 to 65 with Graves' hyperthyroidism that later progressed to Graves' ophthalmopathy. CDR3s include the opening cysteine and the closing phenylalanine or tryptophan. Fields, in order: J gene, clone size, V gene, D gene, CDR3 protein, CDR3 DNA. The D gene is left open where the match is weak. For some rows the clone size is stated as once, few or many, or as a class when expanded; others skip it.

TRBJ2-2 | NA | TRBV5-6 | TRBD1 | CASSEQGAGTGELSF | TGTGCCAGCAGCGAACAGGGGGCAGGTACCGGGGAGCTGTCTTTT
TRBJ2-1 | once | TRBV4-2 | NA | CASRSGGLLYNEQFF | TGTGCCAGCAGGTCCGGGGGGCTACTTTACAATGAGCAGTTCTTC
TRBJ1-6 | few | TRBV6-1 | NA | CASSDLGSPLHF | TGTGCCAGCAGTGACTTGGGTTCACCCCTCCACTTT
TRBJ2-2 | few | TRBV7-9 | TRBD2 | CASSLLLAGGNTGELFF | TGTGCCAGCAGTTTACTCCTAGCGGGGGGTAACACCGGGGAGCTGTTTTTT
TRBJ1-1 | many | TRBV12-3/TRBV12-4 | NA | CASSFSGSNTEAFF | TGTGCCAGCAGTTTCTCAGGTTCGAACACTGAAGCTTTCTTT
TRBJ1-5 | many | TRBV2 | NA | CASSSGYSGNQPQHF | TGTGCCAGCAGTTCAGGGTATAGTGGCAATCAGCCCCAGCATTTT
TRBJ1-6 | once | TRBV10-3 | NA | CATGVGDDSPLHF | TGTGCCACCGGAGTGGGGGATGATTCACCCCTCCACTTT
TRBJ1-1 | many | TRBV7-9 | NA | CASSIDSLNTEAFF | TGTGCCAGCAGCATCGACAGCCTAAACACTGAAGCTTTCTTT
TRBJ1-1 | many | TRBV2 | NA | CASSNGRADTEAFF | TGTGCCAGCAGTAATGGCAGGGCAGACACTGAAGCTTTCTTT
TRBJ2-3 | many | TRBV20-1 | NA | CSAEGLKGGSTDTQYF | TGCAGTGCCGAGGGACTCAAGGGGGGCAGCACAGATACGCAGTATTTT
TRBJ2-2 | NA | TRBV5-1 | NA | CASSLVRDTGELVF | TGCGCCAGCAGCTTGGTAAGGGATACCGGGGAGCTGGTTTTT
TRBJ2-7 | NA | TRBV20-1 | NA | CSATWGEQYF | TGCAGTGCAACCTGGGGGGAGCAGTACTTC
TRBJ2-5 | few | TRBV3-1 | NA | CASSHLLRGPQETQYF | TGTGCCAGCAGCCATCTACTCAGGGGACCTCAAGAGACCCAGTACTTC
TRBJ1-1 | many | TRBV29-1 | NA | CSVEGGGTEAFF | TGCAGCGTTGAAGGCGGGGGCACTGAAGCTTTCTTT
TRBJ1-6 | NA | TRBV19 | NA | CASSIDSTGNNSPLHF | TGTGCCAGTAGTATAGATTCGACAGGCAATAATTCACCCCTCCACTTT
TRBJ1-3 | many | TRBV18 | TRBD1 | CASSPSSGQTLGNTIYF | TGTGCCAGCTCACCATCTTCGGGACAGACCTTAGGAAACACCATATATTTT
TRBJ1-5 | few | TRBV6-1 | TRBD1 | CASSRTGQQFNQPQHF | TGTGCCAGCAGTCGAACGGGACAGCAGTTCAATCAGCCCCAGCATTTT
TRBJ2-7 | NA | TRBV9 | NA | CASSVAGTAYEQYF | TGTGCCAGCAGCGTAGCCGGGACTGCCTACGAGCAGTACTTC
TRBJ2-7 | many | TRBV27 | TRBD2 | CASSIRTSGAYEQYF | TGTGCCAGCAGTATCAGGACTAGCGGGGCCTACGAGCAGTACTTC
TRBJ1-1 | few | TRBV18 | NA | CASSPPAGNTEAFF | TGTGCCAGCTCACCACCAGCCGGGAACACTGAAGCTTTCTTT
TRBJ1-1 | many | TRBV3-1 | NA | CASSLETATEAFF | TGTGCCAGCAGCTTGGAGACAGCCACTGAAGCTTTCTTT
TRBJ1-5 | few | TRBV9 | TRBD1 | CASSVVGQGVHQPQHF | TGTGCCAGCAGCGTAGTAGGACAGGGGGTTCATCAGCCCCAGCATTTT
TRBJ1-1 | many | TRBV27 | NA | CASSPGWVGDTEAFF | TGTGCCAGCAGTCCCGGGTGGGTGGGGGACACTGAAGCTTTCTTT
TRBJ2-1 | few | TRBV2 | NA | CASRRGPTSEEFF | TGTGCCAGCAGAAGGGGACCTACAAGCGAGGAGTTCTTC
TRBJ2-1 | few | TRBV6-5 | TRBD1 | CASSYRGPGTVNNEQFF | TGTGCCAGCAGTTACAGGGGCCCCGGGACAGTGAACAATGAGCAGTTCTTC
TRBJ1-1 | few | TRBV18 | TRBD1 | CASSRQHRDRGYTETFF | TGTGCCAGCTCACGACAGCACCGGGACAGGGGGTACACTGAAACTTTCTTT
TRBJ1-4 | many | TRBV2 | NA | CASSAAQVGEKLFF | TGTGCCAGCAGTGCTGCACAGGTTGGGGAAAAACTGTTTTTT
TRBJ2-1 | few | TRBV7-3 | NA | CASSPSGHEQFF | TGTGCCAGCAGCCCCTCGGGTCATGAGCAGTTCTTC
TRBJ1-2 | NA | TRBV7-9 | NA | CASSRSGGNGYTF | TGTGCCAGCAGCCGATCGGGAGGTAATGGCTACACCTTC
TRBJ2-7 | NA | TRBV7-9 | NA | CASSSGQYYEQYF | TGTGCCAGCAGCTCAGGACAGTACTACGAGCAGTACTTC
TRBJ2-5 | NA | TRBV10-3 | TRBD1 | CAIRRGPGQGPQETQYF | TGTGCCATCAGGAGGGGGCCGGGACAGGGGCCCCAAGAGACCCAGTACTTC
TRBJ1-1 | many | TRBV3-1 | NA | CASSQDSVFRGTEAFF | TGTGCCAGCAGCCAAGATTCCGTGTTTCGGGGCACTGAAGCTTTCTTT
TRBJ2-7 | many | TRBV18 | NA | CASSPTAGREQYF | TGTGCCAGCTCACCTACCGCAGGGCGCGAGCAGTACTTC
TRBJ2-1 | few | TRBV6-1 | TRBD2 | CASSWTSGVEQFF | TGTGCCAGCAGTTGGACTAGCGGGGTTGAGCAGTTCTTC
TRBJ2-5 | NA | TRBV11-1 | TRBD2 | CASSLGLAGGRKTQYF | TGTGCCAGCAGCTTAGGACTAGCGGGGGGGCGAAAGACCCAGTACTTC
TRBJ2-7 | NA | TRBV4-1 | NA | CASSQDDGYEQYF | TGCGCCAGCAGCCAAGATGACGGCTACGAGCAGTACTTC
TRBJ2-3 | few | TRBV7-2 | NA | CASSPLGLNTDTQYF | TGTGCCAGCAGCCCCCTGGGACTGAACACAGATACGCAGTATTTT
TRBJ1-6 | many | TRBV2 | NA | CASSDRSSPLHF | TGTGCCAGCAGCGACAGGTCTTCACCCCTCCACTTT
TRBJ1-2 | many | TRBV27 | NA | CASSGDRNGYTF | TGTGCCAGCAGCGGCGACAGGAATGGCTACACCTTC
TRBJ2-2 | few | TRBV24-1 | NA | CATSDFYRGHPYGGELFF | TGTGCCACCAGTGATTTCTATAGGGGACACCCTTACGGCGGGGAGCTGTTTTTT
TRBJ2-2 | many | TRBV2 | NA | CATVNVLGSNTGELFF | TGTGCCACCGTTAATGTTCTGGGATCGAACACCGGGGAGCTGTTTTTT
TRBJ1-2 | NA | TRBV5-1 | TRBD1 | CASSQGQVGYGYTF | TGCGCCAGCAGCCAGGGACAGGTCGGCTATGGCTACACCTTC
TRBJ2-1 | many | TRBV11-2 | NA | CASTVGGGLSYNEQFF | TGTGCCAGCACTGTGGGGGGGGGCCTCTCCTACAATGAGCAGTTCTTC
TRBJ1-2 | NA | TRBV7-9 | NA | CASSFDGVGGYTF | TGTGCCAGCAGCTTTGATGGGGTCGGTGGCTACACCTTC
TRBJ1-2 | few | TRBV10-3 | TRBD1 | CAISDSRGRGYGYTF | TGTGCCATCAGTGACTCCAGGGGGCGTGGGTATGGCTACACCTTC
TRBJ2-2 | NA | TRBV19 | NA | CASSIGGNTGELFF | TGTGCCAGTAGTATAGGGGGGAACACCGGGGAGCTGTTTTTT
TRBJ1-1 | many | TRBV7-2 | NA | CASSFRPEDTEAFF | TGTGCCAGCAGCTTTCGTCCGGAGGACACTGAAGCTTTCTTT
TRBJ1-2 | few | TRBV25-1 | NA | CASSTIDRNLNYGYTF | TGTGCCAGCAGTACCATAGACAGGAATCTTAACTATGGCTACACCTTC
TRBJ1-1 | NA | TRBV25-1 | NA | CASSEWGAEAFF | TGTGCCAGCAGTGAGTGGGGCGCTGAAGCTTTCTTT
TRBJ1-1 | few | TRBV7-9 | NA | CASSPETVLVNTEAFF | TGTGCCAGCAGCCCAGAGACAGTCCTGGTAAACACTGAAGCTTTCTTT
TRBJ1-2 | few | TRBV15 | TRBD1 | CATSRGTGTGGHYGYTF | TGTGCCACCAGCAGAGGAACCGGGACAGGGGGGCACTATGGCTACACCTTC
TRBJ2-7 | NA | TRBV18 | TRBD2 | CASSLGTSGGSEQYF | TGTGCCAGCTCGCTAGGGACTAGCGGGGGGTCCGAGCAGTACTTC
TRBJ2-1 | few | TRBV7-9 | TRBD2 | CASSLAASGGARNEQFF | TGTGCCAGCAGCTTAGCGGCTAGCGGGGGGGCTCGGAATGAGCAGTTCTTC
TRBJ1-1 | NA | TRBV29-1 | NA | CRVDESGTGYTEAFF | TGCCGCGTTGACGAAAGCGGGACGGGCTACACTGAAGCTTTCTTT
TRBJ1-1 | many | TRBV27 | NA | CASSLRPGDTEAFF | TGTGCCAGCAGTTTGAGGCCGGGAGACACTGAAGCTTTCTTT
TRBJ1-2 | NA | TRBV12-3/TRBV12-4 | NA | CASSLGRPDGYTF | TGTGCCAGCAGTTTGGGCAGGCCCGATGGCTACACCTTC
TRBJ1-1 | many | TRBV18 | NA | CASSTAGTANSEAFF | TGTGCCAGCTCAACTGCCGGGACCGCAAACTCTGAAGCTTTCTTT
TRBJ2-1 | many | TRBV2 | NA | CASKPGSYNEQFF | TGTGCCAGCAAGCCGGGCTCCTACAATGAGCAGTTCTTC
TRBJ1-3 | once | TRBV12-5 | TRBD1 | CASGLVLRDRESEVGNTIYF | TGTGCTAGTGGTTTGGTACTAAGGGACAGGGAGTCAGAGGTCGGAAACACCATATATTTT